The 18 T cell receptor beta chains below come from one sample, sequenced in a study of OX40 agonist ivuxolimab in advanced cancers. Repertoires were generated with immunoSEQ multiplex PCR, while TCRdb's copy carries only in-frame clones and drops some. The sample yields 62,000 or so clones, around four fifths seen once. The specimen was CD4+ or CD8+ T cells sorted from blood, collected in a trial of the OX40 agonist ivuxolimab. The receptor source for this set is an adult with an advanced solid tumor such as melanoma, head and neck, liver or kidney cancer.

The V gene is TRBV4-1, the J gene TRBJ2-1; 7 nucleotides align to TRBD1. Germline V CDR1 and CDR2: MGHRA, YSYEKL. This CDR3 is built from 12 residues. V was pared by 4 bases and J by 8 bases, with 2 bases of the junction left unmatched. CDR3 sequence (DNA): TGCGCCAGCAGCCGACAGGGTTATGAGCAGTTCTTC. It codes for CASSRQGYEQFF.

The CDR3 reads CASSVTGELFF. CDR3 coding DNA: TGTGCCAGTAGCGTCACCGGGGAGCTGTTTTTT. The gene calls are TRBV19 and TRBJ2-2; D is unresolved. Trimming removed 6 bases at V and 4 bases at J, with 3 bases between. The CDR3 is 11 residues long. Germline CDR1 reads LNHDA; CDR2 reads SQIVND (reference sequence).

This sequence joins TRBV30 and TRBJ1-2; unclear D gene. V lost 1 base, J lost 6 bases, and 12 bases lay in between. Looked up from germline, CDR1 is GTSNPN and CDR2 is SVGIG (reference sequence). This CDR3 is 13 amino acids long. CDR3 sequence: CAWSDGDRDGYTF. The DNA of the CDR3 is TGTGCCTGGAGTGATGGGGATAGGGATGGCTACACCTTC.

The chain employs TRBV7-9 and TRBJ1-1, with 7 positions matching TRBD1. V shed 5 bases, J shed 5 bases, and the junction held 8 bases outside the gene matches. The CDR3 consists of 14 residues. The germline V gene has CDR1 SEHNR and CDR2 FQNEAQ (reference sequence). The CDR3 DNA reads TGTGCCAGCAGCCCCGACAGGGCCCCTACTGAAGCTTTCTTT. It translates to CASSPDRAPTEAFF. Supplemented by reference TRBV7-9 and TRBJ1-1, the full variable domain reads DTGVSQNPRHKITKRGQNVTFRCDPISEHNRLYWYRQTLGQGPEFLTYFQNEAQLEKSRLLSDRFSAERPKGSFSTLEIQRTEQGDSAMYLCASSPDRAPTEAFFGQGTRLTVV.

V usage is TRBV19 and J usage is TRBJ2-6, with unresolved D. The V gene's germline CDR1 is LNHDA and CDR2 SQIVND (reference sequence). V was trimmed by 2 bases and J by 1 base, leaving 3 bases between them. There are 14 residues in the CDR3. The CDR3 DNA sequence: TGTGCCAGTAGTATAAAGTCTGGGGCCAACGTCCTGACTTTC. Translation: CASSIKSGANVLTF.

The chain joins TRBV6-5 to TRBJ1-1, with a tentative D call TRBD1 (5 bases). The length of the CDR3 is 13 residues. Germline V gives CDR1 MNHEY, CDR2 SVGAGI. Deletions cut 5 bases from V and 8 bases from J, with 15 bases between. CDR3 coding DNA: TGTGCCAGCAGTGACGGTTCAGGGTTAGAAGCTTTCTTT. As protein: CASSDGSGLEAFF.

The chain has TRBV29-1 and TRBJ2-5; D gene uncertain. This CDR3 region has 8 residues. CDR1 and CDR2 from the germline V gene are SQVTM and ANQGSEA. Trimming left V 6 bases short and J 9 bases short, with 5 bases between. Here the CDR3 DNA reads TGCAGCGTCGACTCCCAGTACTTC. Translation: CSVDSQYF.

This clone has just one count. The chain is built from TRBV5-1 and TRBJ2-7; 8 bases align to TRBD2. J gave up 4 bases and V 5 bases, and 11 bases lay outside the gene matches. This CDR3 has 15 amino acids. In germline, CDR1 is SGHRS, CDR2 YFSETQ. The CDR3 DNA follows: TGCGCCAGCAGGCCGCCGGGGGGGCGGAGGTACGAGCAGTACTTC. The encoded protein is CASRPPGGRRYEQYF.

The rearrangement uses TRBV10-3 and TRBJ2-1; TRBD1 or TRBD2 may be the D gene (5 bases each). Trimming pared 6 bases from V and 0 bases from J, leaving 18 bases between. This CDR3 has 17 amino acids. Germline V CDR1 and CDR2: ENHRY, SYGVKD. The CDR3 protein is CAIRKGTQMSSYNEQFF. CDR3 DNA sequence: TGTGCCATCAGGAAGGGGACCCAAATGAGCTCCTACAATGAGCAGTTCTTC.

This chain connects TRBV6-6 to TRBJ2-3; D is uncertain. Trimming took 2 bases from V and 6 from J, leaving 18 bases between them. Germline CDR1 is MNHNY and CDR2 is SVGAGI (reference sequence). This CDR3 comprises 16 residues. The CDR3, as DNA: TGTGCCAGCAGTTACCCCCTAGGCCAACAAGAGGATACGCAGTATTTT. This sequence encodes CASSYPLGQQEDTQYF.

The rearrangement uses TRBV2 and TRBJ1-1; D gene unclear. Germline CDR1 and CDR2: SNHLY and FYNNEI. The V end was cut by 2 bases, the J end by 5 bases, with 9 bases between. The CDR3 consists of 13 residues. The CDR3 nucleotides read TGTGCCAGCAGTGAACTCTTGGGAACTGAAGCTTTCTTT. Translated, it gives CASSELLGTEAFF.

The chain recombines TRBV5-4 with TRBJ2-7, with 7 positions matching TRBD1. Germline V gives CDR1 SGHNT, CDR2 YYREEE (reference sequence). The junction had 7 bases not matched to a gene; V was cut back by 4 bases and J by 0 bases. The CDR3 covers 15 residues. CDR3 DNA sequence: TGTGCCAGCAGCCAGGGGACAGCCCTCTCCTACGAGCAGTACTTC. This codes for CASSQGTALSYEQYF.

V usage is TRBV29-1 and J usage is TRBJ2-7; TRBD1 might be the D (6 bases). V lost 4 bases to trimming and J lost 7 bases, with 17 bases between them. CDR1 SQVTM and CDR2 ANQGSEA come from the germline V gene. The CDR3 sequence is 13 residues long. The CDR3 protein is CSVGGQGSGEQYF. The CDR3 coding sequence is TGCAGCGTTGGTGGGCAGGGGTCCGGGGAGCAGTACTTC.

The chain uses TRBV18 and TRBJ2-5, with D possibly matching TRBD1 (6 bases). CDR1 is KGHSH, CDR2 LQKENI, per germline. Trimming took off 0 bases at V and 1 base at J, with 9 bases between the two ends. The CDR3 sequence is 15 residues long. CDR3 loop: CASSPPTGLQETQYF. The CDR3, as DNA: TGTGCCAGCTCACCACCGACAGGTCTCCAAGAGACCCAGTACTTC.

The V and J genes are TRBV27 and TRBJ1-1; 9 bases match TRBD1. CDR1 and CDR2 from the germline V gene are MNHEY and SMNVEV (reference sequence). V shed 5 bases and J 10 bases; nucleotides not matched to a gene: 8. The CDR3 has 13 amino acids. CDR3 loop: CASSQRTGVGAFF. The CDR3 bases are TGTGCCAGCAGTCAACGGACAGGGGTCGGAGCTTTCTTT.

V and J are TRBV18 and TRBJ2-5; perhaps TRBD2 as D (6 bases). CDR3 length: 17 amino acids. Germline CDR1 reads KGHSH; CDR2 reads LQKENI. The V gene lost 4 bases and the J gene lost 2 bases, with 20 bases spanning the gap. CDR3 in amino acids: CASSLTPSSVQQETQYF. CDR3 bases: TGTGCCAGCTCACTCACGCCTTCTAGCGTTCAACAAGAGACCCAGTACTTC.

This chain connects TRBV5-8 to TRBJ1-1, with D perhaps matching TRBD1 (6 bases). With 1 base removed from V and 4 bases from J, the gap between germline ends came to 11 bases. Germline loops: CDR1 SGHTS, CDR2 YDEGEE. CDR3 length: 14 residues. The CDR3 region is CASSLRTVTTEAFF. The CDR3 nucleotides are TGTGCCAGCAGCTTGCGGACAGTTACCACTGAAGCTTTCTTT.

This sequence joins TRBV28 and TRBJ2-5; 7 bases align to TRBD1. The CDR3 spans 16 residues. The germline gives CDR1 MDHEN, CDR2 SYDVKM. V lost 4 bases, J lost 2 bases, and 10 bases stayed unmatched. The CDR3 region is CASSSIRQGPQETQYF. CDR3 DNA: TGTGCCAGCAGTTCTATCCGACAGGGTCCTCAAGAGACCCAGTACTTC.